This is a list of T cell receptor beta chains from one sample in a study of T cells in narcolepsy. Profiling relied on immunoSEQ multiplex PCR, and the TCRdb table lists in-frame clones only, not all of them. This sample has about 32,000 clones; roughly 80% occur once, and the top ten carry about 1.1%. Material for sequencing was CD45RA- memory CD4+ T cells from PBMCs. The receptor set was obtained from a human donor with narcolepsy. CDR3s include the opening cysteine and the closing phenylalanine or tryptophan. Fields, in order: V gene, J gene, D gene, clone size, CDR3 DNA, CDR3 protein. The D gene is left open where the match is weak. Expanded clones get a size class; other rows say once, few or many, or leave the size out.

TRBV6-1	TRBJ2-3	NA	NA	TGTGCCAGCAGCGAACGATTGGGGAGCACAGATACGCAGTATTTT	CASSERLGSTDTQYF
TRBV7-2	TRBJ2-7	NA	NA	TGTGCCAGCAGCCTCATTGGGGGAGGGGGTCACGAGCAGTACTTC	CASSLIGGGGHEQYF
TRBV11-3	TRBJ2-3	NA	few	TGTGCCAGCAGCTCCTGGGGTAGCGGTAGCACAGATACGCAGTATTTT	CASSSWGSGSTDTQYF
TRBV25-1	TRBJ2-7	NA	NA	TGTGCCAGCAGTGAATACAGCTCCTACGAGCAGTACTTC	CASSEYSSYEQYF
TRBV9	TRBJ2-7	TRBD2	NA	TGTGCCAGCAGCGAGGGGACTAGCGGCTCCTACGAGCAGTACTTC	CASSEGTSGSYEQYF
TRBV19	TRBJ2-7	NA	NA	TGTGCCAGTAACGCGAGGGGCTACGAGCAGTACTTC	CASNARGYEQYF
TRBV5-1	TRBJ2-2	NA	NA	TGCGCCAGCAGTAGTAGGGGTGCCAACACCGGGGAGCTGTTTTTT	CASSSRGANTGELFF
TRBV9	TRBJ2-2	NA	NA	TGTGCCAGCAGCCGGGGGTCCGGGGAGCTGTTTTTT	CASSRGSGELFF
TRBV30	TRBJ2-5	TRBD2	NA	TGTGCCTGGACCCATAGCGGGAGGGCCGTGGGGGAGACCCAGTACTTC	CAWTHSGRAVGETQYF
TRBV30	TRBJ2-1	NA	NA	TGTGCCTGGAGTGGGGGACCGACGAGAAGCAAGTACAATGAGCAGTTCTTC	CAWSGGPTRSKYNEQFF
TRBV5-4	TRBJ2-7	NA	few	TGTGCCAGCAGCTTGGAGACTAGTAGGTCCGAGCAGTACTTC	CASSLETSRSEQYF
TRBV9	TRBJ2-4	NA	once	TGTGCCAGCAGCACTGGGACTCTTGGACAAAACATTCAGTACTTC	CASSTGTLGQNIQYF
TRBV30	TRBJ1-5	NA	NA	TGTGCCTGGAGTAAGAGCAATCAGCCCCAGCATTTT	CAWSKSNQPQHF
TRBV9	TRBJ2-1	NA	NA	TGTGCCAGCAGCCTCCGTATCGACAATGAGCAGTTCTTC	CASSLRIDNEQFF
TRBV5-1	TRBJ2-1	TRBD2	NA	TGCGCCAGCAGCCCACGGACTAGCGGGACCAATGAGCAGTTCTTC	CASSPRTSGTNEQFF
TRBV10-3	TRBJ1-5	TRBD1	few	TGTGCCACCGGGACAGGTACACCAAATCAGCCCCAGCATTTT	CATGTGTPNQPQHF
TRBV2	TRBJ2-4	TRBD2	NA	TGTGCCAGCAGGCCCAGCGGGATCGGCATTCAGTACTTC	CASRPSGIGIQYF
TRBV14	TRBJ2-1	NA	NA	TGTGCCAGCAGCAGACGTACAGTCGAGTGGCGCTCCTACAATGAGCAGTTCTTC	CASSRRTVEWRSYNEQFF
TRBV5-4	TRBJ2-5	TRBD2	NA	TGTGCCAGCAGCCACCAGACTAGCGGGAGCCCAGAGACCCAGTACTTC	CASSHQTSGSPETQYF
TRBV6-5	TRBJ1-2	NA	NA	TGTGCCAGCAGTTCGACGGTTCCCCCAACTAACTATGGCTACACCTTC	CASSSTVPPTNYGYTF